A selection of T cell receptor beta chains follows, all from one sample in a study of T cell responses to AZD1222 COVID-19 vaccine. Repertoires were generated with immunoSEQ multiplex PCR, while TCRdb's copy carries only in-frame clones and drops some. This repertoire shows 100,000 to 150,000 clones, approximately 90% found once; its top ten account for approximately 0.98%. This specimen was peripheral blood, taken 28 days after the second AZD1222 dose. These receptors were obtained from an adult who received the AZD1222 COVID-19 vaccine. Each CDR3 is given with its conserved first and last residue.

j_gene	v_gene	CDR3aa
TRBJ1-1	TRBV7-9	CASSLMAAATEAFF
TRBJ2-3	TRBV28	CASQASSTDTQYF
TRBJ1-6	TRBV2	CASRRELRDSPLHF
TRBJ2-7	TRBV5-6	CASSETSGNAYEQYF
TRBJ2-1	TRBV6-4	CASSDSRAGSNEQFF
TRBJ1-4	TRBV18	CASSPGMSLTGYREKLFF
TRBJ2-7	TRBV14	CASSQDFLAGGFGEQYF
TRBJ1-5	TRBV11-3	CASSLSRGLGSNQPQHF
TRBJ2-1	TRBV9	CASNPLGLGGLAGFGEQFF
TRBJ2-2	TRBV4-1	CASSRGGGFANTGELFF
TRBJ2-1	TRBV10-1	CAGSDVHSYNEQFF
TRBJ1-6	TRBV7-2	CASSLGGASPLHF
TRBJ2-1	TRBV27	CASSPTGAEYNEQFF
TRBJ2-7	TRBV11-3	CASSLEKGQGNYEQYF
TRBJ2-3	TRBV21-1	CASSKSTGTGSTDTQYF
TRBJ2-5	TRBV5-1	CASSLAARAETQYF
TRBJ2-3	TRBV2	CASSATGTTGGTQYF
TRBJ2-1	TRBV7-3	CASSSQLDNEQFF
TRBJ2-2	TRBV7-9	CASSPGETGELFF
TRBJ2-7	TRBV3-1/TRBV3-2	CASSQTLARGHEQYF
TRBJ1-5	TRBV4-2	CASSQDDRSSNQPQHF
TRBJ1-5	TRBV27	CASSLSGGRGGSNQPQHF
TRBJ1-2	TRBV18	CASSPGQGAGNGYTF
TRBJ1-4	TRBV19	CASAHLRENEKLFF
TRBJ1-2	TRBV5-1	CASSLGGEDGYGYTF
TRBJ1-1	TRBV23-1	CAITLTSGEVNTEAFF
TRBJ1-5	TRBV2	CASGSVQGMGQPQHF
TRBJ2-5	TRBV7-7	CASSFRGGRETQYF
TRBJ1-1	TRBV27	CASSGTSNTEAFF
TRBJ2-3	TRBV27	CASSLVRATDTQYF
TRBJ1-3	TRBV9	CASSVVGRAGNTIYF
TRBJ2-7	TRBV18	CASSPGTPNYEQYF
TRBJ2-5	TRBV21-1	CASSKGGADQETQYF
TRBJ2-3	TRBV6-1	CASSEFIGGSTDTQYF
TRBJ1-2	TRBV5-1	CASSLVAGINYGYTF
TRBJ1-1	TRBV6-5	CASSSENTEAFF
TRBJ2-7	TRBV24-1	CATTYGTQTGEQYF
TRBJ2-5	TRBV19	CASSISSRETQYF
TRBJ2-1	TRBV6-5	CASRAAPGAHNEQFF
TRBJ1-1	TRBV30	CAWRGQSLNTEAFF